A selection of T cell receptor beta chains follows, all from one sample in a study of OX40 agonist ivuxolimab in advanced cancers. TCRdb's table, derived via immunoSEQ multiplex PCR, lists solely in-frame clones and lacks some. The profile shows fewer than 85,000 clones, just under 90% of them singletons. Here the sequenced sample was CD4+ or CD8+ T cells sorted from blood, taken in a trial of the OX40 agonist ivuxolimab. These receptors all come from an adult with an advanced solid tumor such as melanoma, head and neck, liver or kidney cancer. Each CDR3 is given with its conserved first and last residue. A D gene is named only where the DNA matches it firmly. The size of a clone is reported for some rows only, either as once, few or many, or as a class for expanded clones.

J	V	D	size	DNA	CDR3
TRBJ1-1	TRBV5-1	-	-	TGCGCCAGCAGCTCCAGCCGAACCGGGGGGAACACTGAAGCTTTCTTT	CASSSSRTGGNTEAFF
TRBJ2-1	TRBV27	-	-	TGTGCCAGCAGTGTCGGACCAGGTTTGTATGAGCAGTTCTTC	CASSVGPGLYEQFF
TRBJ1-1	TRBV2	-	-	TGTGCCAGCGGGAAGGGGTCGATGTTCGCTGAAGCTTTCTTT	CASGKGSMFAEAFF
TRBJ1-6	TRBV6-6	-	-	TGTGCCAGCAGTTTTAGGAGTCTCTCCTATAATTCACCCCTCCACTTT	CASSFRSLSYNSPLHF
TRBJ2-7	TRBV6-5	-	once	TGTGCCAGCAGTTACGACTCCGGTCTCGAGCAGTACTTC	CASSYDSGLEQYF
TRBJ2-2	TRBV11-3	-	-	TGTGCCAGCAGCCCCGGGGGGGGACAGAATACCGGGGAGCTGTTTTTT	CASSPGGGQNTGELFF
TRBJ1-1	TRBV30	TRBD1	-	TGTGCCGGCCAGCGGGACAGCCAAAACACTGAAGCTTTCTTT	CAGQRDSQNTEAFF
TRBJ2-3	TRBV30	TRBD1	-	TGTGCCTGGAGTCGTAGACAGGGCTCGGGCACAGATACGCAGTATTTT	CAWSRRQGSGTDTQYF
TRBJ2-3	TRBV2	-	once	TGTGCCAGCGCAGTCACAGATACGCAGTATTTT	CASAVTDTQYF
TRBJ2-1	TRBV7-9	-	-	TGTGCCAGCAGCCCCAGGGGACTGGGTGATAAGTTCTTC	CASSPRGLGDKFF
TRBJ2-3	TRBV13	TRBD2	-	TGTGCCAGCAGTACGATCTCCCAGCGGGGCCAAGATACGCAGTATTTT	CASSTISQRGQDTQYF
TRBJ2-7	TRBV28	-	-	TGTGCCAGCAGCCTCAGCAGGGCCTACGAGCAGTACTTC	CASSLSRAYEQYF
TRBJ1-1	TRBV5-4	-	-	TGTGCCAGCAGCAAGGGAAGGGGTGAAACTGAAGCTTTCTTT	CASSKGRGETEAFF
TRBJ2-7	TRBV10-3	TRBD2	-	TGTGCCATGGGCGGGCGGGAGAGGACCGGACAGTACTTC	CAMGGRERTGQYF
TRBJ2-1	TRBV28	-	-	TGCGCCAGCAGTTTAGGAACCTACAATGAGCAGTTCTTC	CASSLGTYNEQFF
TRBJ2-1	TRBV5-1	-	once	TGCGCCAGCAGCTTGGTCACGGGTGTCTACAATGAGCAGTTCTTC	CASSLVTGVYNEQFF
TRBJ2-7	TRBV29-1	TRBD2	-	TGCAGCGTGGGGGCGGGACTAGCGGTCGAGCAGTACTTC	CSVGAGLAVEQYF
TRBJ1-4	TRBV6-5	-	-	TGTGCCAGCAGGAGACGGCCCAATGAAAAACTGTTTTTT	CASRRRPNEKLFF
TRBJ2-7	TRBV5-5	-	-	TGTGCCAGCAGCTTGACCGGGACGGCAGCCTACGAGCAGTACTTC	CASSLTGTAAYEQYF
TRBJ2-7	TRBV11-3	TRBD1	-	TGTGCCAGCAGCTCTTTCGGACAGGGAAGAGACGAGCAGTACTTC	CASSSFGQGRDEQYF
TRBJ2-1	TRBV10-3	-	-	TGTGCCATCAGTGGGGGACCTTTCAATGAGCAGTTCTTC	CAISGGPFNEQFF
TRBJ1-1	TRBV2	-	-	TGTGCCAGCAGTGGGGACGGGGGGACTGAAGCTTTCTTT	CASSGDGGTEAFF
TRBJ2-3	TRBV5-1	-	-	TGCGCCAGCCTCGGGACAACAGATACGCAGTATTTT	CASLGTTDTQYF
TRBJ2-5	TRBV5-6	TRBD2	-	TGTGCCAGCAGCTTGTTTGGTAGCGGGAGGGAGACCCAGTACTTC	CASSLFGSGRETQYF
TRBJ2-7	TRBV7-2	TRBD2	once	TGTGCCAGCAGCCCGGGGGGATGGACCTACGAGCAGTACTTC	CASSPGGWTYEQYF
TRBJ2-7	TRBV28	-	-	TGTGCCAGCAGTTTCTCTAGAACCTACGAGCAGTACTTC	CASSFSRTYEQYF
TRBJ1-6	TRBV28	TRBD1	-	TGTGCCAGCACCGAAAGGGCAGGGGGCTTTGCACCCCTCCACTTT	CASTERAGGFAPLHF
TRBJ2-7	TRBV7-9	TRBD2	-	TGTGCCAGCAGCTTATTTACTAGCGGGAGATACGAGCAGTACTTC	CASSLFTSGRYEQYF